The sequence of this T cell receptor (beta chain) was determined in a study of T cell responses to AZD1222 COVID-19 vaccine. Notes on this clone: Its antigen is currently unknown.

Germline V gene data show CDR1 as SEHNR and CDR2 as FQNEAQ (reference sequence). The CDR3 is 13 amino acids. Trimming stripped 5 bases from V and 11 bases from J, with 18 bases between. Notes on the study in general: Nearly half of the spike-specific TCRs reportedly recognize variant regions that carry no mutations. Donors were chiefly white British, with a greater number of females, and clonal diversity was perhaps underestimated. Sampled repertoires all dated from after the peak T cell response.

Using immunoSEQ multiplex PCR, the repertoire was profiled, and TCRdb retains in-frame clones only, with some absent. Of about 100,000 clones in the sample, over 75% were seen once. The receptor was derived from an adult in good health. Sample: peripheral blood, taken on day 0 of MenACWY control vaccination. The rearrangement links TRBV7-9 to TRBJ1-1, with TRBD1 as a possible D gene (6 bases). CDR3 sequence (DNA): TGTGCCAGCAGCCCCACAGGGCTTCGGGGGGCTTTCTTT. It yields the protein CASSPTGLRGAFF.